This is a list of T cell receptor beta chains from one sample in a study of blood T cell repertoires in COVID-19. Libraries were prepared by immunoSEQ multiplex PCR; TCRdb keeps only in-frame clonotypes and omits some of them. The sample consists of about 360,000 clones, around 83% of them appearing once. Sequencing was performed on peripheral blood. The receptors shown here come from a young man with active or convalescent COVID-19. CDR3s include the opening cysteine and the closing phenylalanine or tryptophan. The D gene is left open where the match is weak. Rows give clone size only sometimes, using once, few, many, or a class for an expanded clone.

V	size	D	J	DNA	CDR3
TRBV6-5	-	-	TRBJ2-7	TGTGCCAGCCGCCTATCCTACGAGCAGTACTTC	CASRLSYEQYF
TRBV9	-	-	TRBJ2-1	TGTGCCAGCAGCCCACATCTAGCCGGTGCCTACAATGAGCAGTTCTTC	CASSPHLAGAYNEQFF
TRBV12-3/TRBV12-4	-	-	TRBJ2-1	TGTGCCAGCATTTCCGGGGACAATGAGCAGTTCTTC	CASISGDNEQFF
TRBV4-1	-	TRBD1	TRBJ2-7	TGCGCCAGCAGCCTCCGACAGGGCAATTCCTACGAGCAGTACTTC	CASSLRQGNSYEQYF
TRBV7-2	-	-	TRBJ2-6	TGTGCCAGCAGTCGGGACTCTGGGGCCAACGTCCTGACTTTC	CASSRDSGANVLTF
TRBV28	once	-	TRBJ2-3	TGTGCCAGCAGTTTTAGGGGAATAGGCACAGATACGCAGTATTTT	CASSFRGIGTDTQYF
TRBV29-1	-	TRBD2	TRBJ2-1	TGCAGCGTTGAAGGGGGCGGGAGGGCTAGAGCCTACAATGAGCAGTTCTTC	CSVEGGGRARAYNEQFF
TRBV7-9	once	-	TRBJ1-1	TGTGCCAGCAGCGGTGGCGGTACGGCCACTGAAGCTTTCTTT	CASSGGGTATEAFF
TRBV20-1	-	-	TRBJ1-2	TGCAGTGCTAGAGAGAGGGATGGCTACACCTTC	CSARERDGYTF
TRBV4-2	-	TRBD2	TRBJ2-3	TGTGCCAGCAGCGCAACAATAGCGGGAGGCGACACAGATACGCAGTATTTT	CASSATIAGGDTDTQYF
TRBV11-2	once	TRBD2	TRBJ2-3	TGTGCCAGCAGCTTAGTTAGCGGGGGACGCACAAATACGCAGTATTTT	CASSLVSGGRTNTQYF
TRBV14	-	-	TRBJ2-3	TGTGCCAGCAGCTGGGGACTGACCACAGATACGCAGTATTTT	CASSWGLTTDTQYF
TRBV5-8	-	-	TRBJ1-5	TGTGCCAGCAGCTTGGAATCCTTTTGGGGGGGTCAGCCCCAGCATTTT	CASSLESFWGGQPQHF
TRBV5-8	-	-	TRBJ1-2	TGTGCCAGCAGCCTGCTCGGGGGACGGTCTGGGGAGGGCTACACCTTC	CASSLLGGRSGEGYTF
TRBV9	-	-	TRBJ2-2	TGTGCCAGCAGCCCCATGCAGGGTTACGGGGAGCTGTTTTTT	CASSPMQGYGELFF
TRBV7-2	once	-	TRBJ1-1	TGTGCCAGCAGCCCCCAGGGGACCACTGAAGCTTTCTTT	CASSPQGTTEAFF
TRBV5-6	-	TRBD1	TRBJ1-5	TGTGCCAGCAGCTTGGGGGACAGGGGGCTTGTTAGCAATCAGCCCCAGCATTTT	CASSLGDRGLVSNQPQHF
TRBV9	few	TRBD1	TRBJ1-1	TGTGCCAGCAGCGTACCGGGACAGGGGGTGAACACTGAAGCTTTCTTT	CASSVPGQGVNTEAFF
TRBV30	-	-	TRBJ1-1	TGTGCCTGGATGCCGGATGGCGGGAGGGCTTTCTTT	CAWMPDGGRAFF
TRBV30	-	TRBD1	TRBJ1-2	TGTGCCTGGACCCCAGACAGGGGTCATGGCTACACCTTC	CAWTPDRGHGYTF
TRBV29-1	once	TRBD1	TRBJ2-7	TGCAGCGTAAACAGGGGGGAGATGTACGAGCAGTACTTC	CSVNRGEMYEQYF
TRBV9	-	TRBD2	TRBJ2-3	TGTGCCAGCTCGCTAGGGCTAGCGGGAAGCACAGATACGCAGTATTTT	CASSLGLAGSTDTQYF
TRBV7-2	-	-	TRBJ1-2	TGTGCCAGCAGCCCCGATACAGTTAACTATGGCTACACCTTC	CASSPDTVNYGYTF
TRBV13	-	TRBD2	TRBJ2-7	TGTGCCAGCAGCTCTAGCGGGACCCCCTACGAGCAGTACTTC	CASSSSGTPYEQYF
TRBV15	-	TRBD1	TRBJ1-2	TGTGCCACCAGCAGAGTCGGAGGGGGCGCCCCTAACTATGGCTACACCTTC	CATSRVGGGAPNYGYTF
TRBV9	-	TRBD1	TRBJ1-2	TGTGCCAGCAGCGTGGGGACAGGGGCTAACTATGGCTACACCTTC	CASSVGTGANYGYTF
TRBV9	-	TRBD2	TRBJ2-7	TGTGCCAGCAGCGTAGATGTTAGCGGGAGTGCCGAGCAGTACTTC	CASSVDVSGSAEQYF
TRBV6-5	-	-	TRBJ1-2	TGTGCCAGCAGTTACTCGGTAACAGGGACTGGCTACACCTTC	CASSYSVTGTGYTF
TRBV19	-	-	TRBJ1-2	TGTGCCAGTAGTCCGGACTTAGACTATGGCTACACCTTC	CASSPDLDYGYTF
TRBV7-9	-	-	TRBJ2-3	TGTGCCAGCAGCCTGTCCCCCCCCGATACGCAGTATTTT	CASSLSPPDTQYF
TRBV7-2	-	TRBD1	TRBJ2-6	TGTGCCAGCAGCTTTGGACAGGGTCTGGGGGCCAACGTCCTGACTTTC	CASSFGQGLGANVLTF
TRBV5-1	once	-	TRBJ2-2	TGCGCCAGCACTAACACCGGGGAGCTGTTTTTT	CASTNTGELFF
TRBV29-1	-	-	TRBJ1-1	TGCAGCGGGGGACATACGAACACTGAAGCTTTCTTT	CSGGHTNTEAFF
TRBV4-3	-	TRBD2	TRBJ2-1	TGCGCCAGCAGCCAAGATTCTAGCGGGATCGAGCAGTTCTTC	CASSQDSSGIEQFF
TRBV28	-	-	TRBJ2-7	TGTGCCAGCAGTTTCCCCGGACTATCAGCCTACGAGCAGTACTTC	CASSFPGLSAYEQYF
TRBV5-8	-	-	TRBJ1-1	TGTGCCAGCAGCGGTGGGCAGGGGCTATACACTGAAGCTTTCTTT	CASSGGQGLYTEAFF
TRBV5-8	-	TRBD1	TRBJ1-5	TGTGCCAGCAGCTTGACGGACAGGGTCAATCAGCCCCAGCATTTT	CASSLTDRVNQPQHF
TRBV2	few	TRBD2	TRBJ2-1	TGTGCCAGCGGCCCTAGCGGGAGGGCCTTGCATGAGCAGTTCTTC	CASGPSGRALHEQFF
TRBV24-1	-	-	TRBJ1-5	TGTGCCACCAGTGATCTTACTGATCAGCCCCAGCATTTT	CATSDLTDQPQHF
TRBV4-3	-	TRBD2	TRBJ2-1	TGCGCCAGCAGCCATCCCGGGACTAGCGGGAGTGCCGAGCAGTTCTTC	CASSHPGTSGSAEQFF
TRBV7-2	-	TRBD1	TRBJ1-1	TGTGCCAGCAGCATCTGGACAGGGAAGACTGAAGCTTTCTTT	CASSIWTGKTEAFF
TRBV11-2	-	-	TRBJ2-6	TGTGCCAGCAGCCCACTCTCTGGGGCCAACGTCCTGACTTTC	CASSPLSGANVLTF
TRBV21-1	-	-	TRBJ2-1	TGTGCCAGCAGCAAAAACCTAGCGGAAACCTACAATGAGCAGTTCTTC	CASSKNLAETYNEQFF
TRBV6-5	few	TRBD1	TRBJ1-2	TGTGCCAGCAGTCAGGGGGCACGGGGCTACACCTTC	CASSQGARGYTF
TRBV9	few	-	TRBJ1-2	TGTGCCAGCAGCGTAGTGGTAGGGGGTGGGAGCTACACCTTC	CASSVVVGGGSYTF
TRBV5-1	-	TRBD1	TRBJ1-3	TGCGCCAGCAGCCCTGGGACAGGACCTGGAAACACCATATATTTT	CASSPGTGPGNTIYF
TRBV19	-	TRBD1	TRBJ2-7	TGTGCCAGTAGTATTAGGGACAGTTCCTACGAGCAGTACTTC	CASSIRDSSYEQYF
TRBV28	-	-	TRBJ1-2	TGTGCCAGCAGAAACCTAGGGGGTTATGATGGCTACACCTTC	CASRNLGGYDGYTF
TRBV4-2	-	-	TRBJ1-6	TGTGCCAGCAGCCAAGATCACAGTTCACCCCTCCACTTT	CASSQDHSSPLHF
TRBV28	-	-	TRBJ1-5	TGTGCCAGCACCGCCGCGGGGGGCGGCGGTCAGCCCCAGCATTTT	CASTAAGGGGQPQHF
TRBV4-2	-	-	TRBJ1-4	TGTGCCAGCAGCACCCGCAGCAGGAATGAAAAACTGTTTTTT	CASSTRSRNEKLFF
TRBV7-3	once	TRBD2	TRBJ2-1	TGTGCCAGCAGCTTAAGACACAGCGGGGGGGACTACAATGAGCAGTTCTTC	CASSLRHSGGDYNEQFF
TRBV5-6	-	-	TRBJ1-4	TGTGCCAGCAGCTTAAGACAGGTTGAAAAACTGTTTTTT	CASSLRQVEKLFF
TRBV11-3	-	-	TRBJ2-7	TGTGCCAGCAGCTTAGGGACTAAAGGCGAGCAGTACTTC	CASSLGTKGEQYF
TRBV30	-	-	TRBJ1-2	TGTGCCTGGAGTGTCGGAGGGGAAGGCGGCTACACCTTC	CAWSVGGEGGYTF